Given below is one TCR beta chain in context. Its target antigen remains unknown. Base qualities are not provided; no much larger clone lies one nucleotide away. The data originate from a study of T cell changes during pregnancy in multiple sclerosis (dated by TCRdb to the late 2010s). For the wider study: In women with multiple sclerosis, the researchers looked at how the T cell repertoire shifted as pregnancy progressed.

Receptors were amplified or captured by the immunoSEQ multiplex PCR assay. TCRdb took this table from immuneACCESS and kept in-frame rearrangements with V and J called. Such tables lack part of the clones; where checked against another copy, unresolved V genes explain under half of the gap, and the rest is unexplained. In this sample the table shows nearly 110,000 clones, around 90% of which occur a single time. Of the sample, 1.6% is held by the ten largest clones. The CDR3 measures 16 amino acids from cysteine to phenylalanine. The CDR3 DNA has 48 bases and is translated from base 1. The sequence was collected from a female donor with multiple sclerosis, enrolled in a pregnancy study. The sequenced sample was peripheral blood, obtained after pregnancy. The rearrangement joined TRBV1 to TRBJ2-3; the table's D call, TRBD2, has no DNA check behind it. TRBV1 is described as a pseudogene. This receptor carries the CDR3 CTSSQATSGRGDTQYF. At the DNA level, the sequence is TGCACCAGCAGCCAGGCTACTAGCGGGAGGGGAGATACGCAGTATTTT.